This TCR beta chain was profiled in a study of cytomegalovirus exposure and HLA in healthy donors. Whole-study findings and limits: In a later analysis, HLA-associated beta chains showed higher expansion and lower generation probabilities than comparable chains. Apparent HLA restriction characterized most CMV-associated TCR beta chains in a later analysis. Some TCR beta chains (about 180 of them) were listed as cytomegalovirus-associated.

The germline V gene has CDR1 SGHAT and CDR2 FQNNGV. The CDR3 covers 15 residues. The ends lost 3 bases at V and 6 bases at J; junction bases unmatched: 4. The study ran its PCR with 60 Vbeta and 13 Jbeta primers. This table comes from immunoSEQ multiplex PCR, and its TCRdb copy is limited to in-frame clones, with some not included. The table lists under 45,000 clones. With regard to this clone: Its cognate antigen is unknown.

The rearrangement uses TRBV11-2 and TRBJ1-5; 11 nucleotides line up with TRBD1. This sequence was found in a male donor in good health and CMV-seronegative. The material sequenced was PBMCs. CDR3 sequence: CASSFGQGAGQPQHF. The CDR3 DNA reads as TGTGCCAGCAGCTTTGGACAGGGGGCGGGTCAGCCCCAGCATTTT.